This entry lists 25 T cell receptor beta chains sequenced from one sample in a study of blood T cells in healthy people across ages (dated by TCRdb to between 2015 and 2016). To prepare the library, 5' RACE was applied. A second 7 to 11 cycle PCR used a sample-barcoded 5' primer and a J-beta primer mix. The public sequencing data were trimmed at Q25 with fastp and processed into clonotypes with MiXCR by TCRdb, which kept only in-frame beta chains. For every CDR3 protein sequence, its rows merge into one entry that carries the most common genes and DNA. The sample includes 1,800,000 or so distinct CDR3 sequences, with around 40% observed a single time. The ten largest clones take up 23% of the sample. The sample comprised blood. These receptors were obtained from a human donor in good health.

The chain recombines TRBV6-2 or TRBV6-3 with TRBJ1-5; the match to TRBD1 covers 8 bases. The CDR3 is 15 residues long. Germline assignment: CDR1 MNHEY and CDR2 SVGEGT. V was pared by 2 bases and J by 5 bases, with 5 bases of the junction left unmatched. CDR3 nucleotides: TGTGCCAGCAGTTACGTGGGACAGGCAGATCAGCCCCAGCATTTT. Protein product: CASSYVGQADQPQHF.

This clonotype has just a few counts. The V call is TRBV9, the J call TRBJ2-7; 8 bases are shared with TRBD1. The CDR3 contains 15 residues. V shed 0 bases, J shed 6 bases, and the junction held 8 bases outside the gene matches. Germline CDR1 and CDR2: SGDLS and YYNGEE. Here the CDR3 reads CASSVAWDRPSEQYF. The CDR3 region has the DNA TGTGCCAGCAGCGTAGCATGGGACAGGCCTTCCGAGCAGTACTTC.

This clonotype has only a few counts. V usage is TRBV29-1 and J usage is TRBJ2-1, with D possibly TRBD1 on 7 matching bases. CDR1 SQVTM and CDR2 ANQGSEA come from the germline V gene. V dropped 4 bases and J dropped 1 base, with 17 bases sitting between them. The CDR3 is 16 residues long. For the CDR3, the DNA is TGCAGCGTTGGGGAGGTAGGGGGCAGGTCCTACAATGAGCAGTTCTTC. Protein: CSVGEVGGRSYNEQFF.

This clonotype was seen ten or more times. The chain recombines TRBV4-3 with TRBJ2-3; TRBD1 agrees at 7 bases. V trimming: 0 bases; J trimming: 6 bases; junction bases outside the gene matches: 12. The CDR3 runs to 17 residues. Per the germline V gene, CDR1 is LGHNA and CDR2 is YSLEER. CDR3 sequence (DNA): TGCGCCAGCAGCCAAGATCTAGGGACAGCGACCGGGGATACGCAGTATTTT. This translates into CASSQDLGTATGDTQYF.

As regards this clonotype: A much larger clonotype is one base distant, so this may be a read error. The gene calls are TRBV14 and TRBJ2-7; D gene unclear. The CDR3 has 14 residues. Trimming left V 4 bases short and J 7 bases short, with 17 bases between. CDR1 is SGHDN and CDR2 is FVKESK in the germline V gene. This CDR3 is CASSRGRVSREQYV. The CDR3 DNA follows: TGTGCCAGCAGCCGAGGAAGGGTATCTAGGGAGCAGTACGTC.

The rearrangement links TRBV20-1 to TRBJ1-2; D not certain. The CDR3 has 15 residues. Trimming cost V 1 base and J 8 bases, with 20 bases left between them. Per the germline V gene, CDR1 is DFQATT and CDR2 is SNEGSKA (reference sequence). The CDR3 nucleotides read TGCAGTGCTAGAGCCCCCGGACGGAGAACTAAAGGCTACACCTTC. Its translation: CSARAPGRRTKGYTF.

The CDR3 region is CSVALGGMAFF. The DNA for the CDR3 is TGCAGCGTCGCCCTAGGGGGGATGGCTTTCTTT. The chain has TRBV29-1 and TRBJ1-1; tentative D call: TRBD1 (6 bases). This CDR3 contains 11 residues. Trimming removed 6 bases at V and 11 bases at J, with 16 bases between. CDR1 and CDR2 (germline): SQVTM, ANQGSEA.

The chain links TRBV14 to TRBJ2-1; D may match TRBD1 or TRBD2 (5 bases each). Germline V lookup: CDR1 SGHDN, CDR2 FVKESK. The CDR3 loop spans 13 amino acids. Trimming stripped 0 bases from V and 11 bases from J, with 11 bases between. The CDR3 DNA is TGTGCCAGCAGCCAAGATCGAGGGGCTAAGCAGTTCTTC. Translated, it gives CASSQDRGAKQFF. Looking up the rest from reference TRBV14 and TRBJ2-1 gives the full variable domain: EAGVTQFPSHSVIEKGQTVTLRCDPISGHDNLYWYRRVMGKEIKFLLHFVKESKQDESGMPNNRFLAERTGGTYSTLKVQPAELEDSGVYFCASSQDRGAKQFFGPGTRLTVL.

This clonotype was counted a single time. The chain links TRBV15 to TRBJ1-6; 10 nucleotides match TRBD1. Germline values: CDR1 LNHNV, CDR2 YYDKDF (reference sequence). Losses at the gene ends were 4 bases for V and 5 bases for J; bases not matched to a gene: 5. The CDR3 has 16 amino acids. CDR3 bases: TGTGCCACCAGCACCGGACAGGGGGTGAATAATTCACCCCTCCACTTT. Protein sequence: CATSTGQGVNNSPLHF.

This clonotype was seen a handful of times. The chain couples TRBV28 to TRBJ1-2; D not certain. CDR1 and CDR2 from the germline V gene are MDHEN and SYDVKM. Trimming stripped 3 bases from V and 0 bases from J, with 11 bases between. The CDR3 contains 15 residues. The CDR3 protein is CASSLAPLSNYGYTF. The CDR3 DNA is TGTGCCAGCAGTTTGGCGCCGCTGTCTAACTATGGCTACACCTTC.

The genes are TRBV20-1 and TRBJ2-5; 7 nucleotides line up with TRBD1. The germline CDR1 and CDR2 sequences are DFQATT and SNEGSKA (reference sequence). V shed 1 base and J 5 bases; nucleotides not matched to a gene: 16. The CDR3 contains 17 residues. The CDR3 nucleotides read TGCAGTGCTAGAGCCGTCCAGGGACAGTCCTGGGAGGAGACCCAGTACTTC. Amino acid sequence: CSARAVQGQSWEETQYF.

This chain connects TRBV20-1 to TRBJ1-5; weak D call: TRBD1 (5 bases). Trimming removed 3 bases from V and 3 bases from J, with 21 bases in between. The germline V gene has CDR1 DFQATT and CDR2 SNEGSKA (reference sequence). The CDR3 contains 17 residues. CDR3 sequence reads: CSARDPIRDGTNQPQHF. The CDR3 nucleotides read TGCAGTGCTAGGGACCCGATTCGGGACGGGACCAATCAGCCCCAGCATTTT.

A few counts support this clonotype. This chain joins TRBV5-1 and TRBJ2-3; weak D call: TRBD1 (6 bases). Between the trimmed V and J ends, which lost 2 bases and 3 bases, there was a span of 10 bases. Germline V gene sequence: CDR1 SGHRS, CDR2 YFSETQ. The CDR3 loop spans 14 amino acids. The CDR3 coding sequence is TGCGCCAGCAGCTTACGACAGGAGACAGATACGCAGTATTTT. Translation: CASSLRQETDTQYF.

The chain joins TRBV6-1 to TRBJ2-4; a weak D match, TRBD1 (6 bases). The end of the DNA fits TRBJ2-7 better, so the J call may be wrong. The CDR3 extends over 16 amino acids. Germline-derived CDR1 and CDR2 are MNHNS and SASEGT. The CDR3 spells CASSGNQGQVFNEQYF. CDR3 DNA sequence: TGTGCCAGCTCAGGAAACCAGGGGCAGGTCTTCAACGAGCAGTACTTC.

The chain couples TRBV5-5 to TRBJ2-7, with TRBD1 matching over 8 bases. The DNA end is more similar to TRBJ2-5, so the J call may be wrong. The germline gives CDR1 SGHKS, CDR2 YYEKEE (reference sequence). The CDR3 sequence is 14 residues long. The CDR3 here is CASRDRPFVETQYF. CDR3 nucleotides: TGTGCCAGCCGGGACAGGCCCTTTGTGGAGACCCAGTACTTC.

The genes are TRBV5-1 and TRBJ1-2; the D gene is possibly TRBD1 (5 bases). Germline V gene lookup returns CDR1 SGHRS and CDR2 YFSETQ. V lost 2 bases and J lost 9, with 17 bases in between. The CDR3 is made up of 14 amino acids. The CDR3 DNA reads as TGCGCCAGCAGCTTTACAGTTGGGGCGGAAAGCTACACCTTC. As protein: CASSFTVGAESYTF. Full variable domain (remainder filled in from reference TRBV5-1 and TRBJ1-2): KAGVTQTPRYLIKTRGQQVTLSCSPISGHRSVSWYQQTPGQGLQFLFEYFSETQRNKGNFPGRFSGRQFSNSRSEMNVSTLELGDSALYLCASSFTVGAESYTFGSGTRLTVV.

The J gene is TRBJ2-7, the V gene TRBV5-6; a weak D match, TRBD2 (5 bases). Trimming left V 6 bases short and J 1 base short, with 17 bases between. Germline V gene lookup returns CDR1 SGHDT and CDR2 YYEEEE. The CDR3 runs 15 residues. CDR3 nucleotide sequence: TGTGCCAGCACCCGGGGAGTGGGCAGATCCTACGAGCAGTACTTC. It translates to CASTRGVGRSYEQYF.

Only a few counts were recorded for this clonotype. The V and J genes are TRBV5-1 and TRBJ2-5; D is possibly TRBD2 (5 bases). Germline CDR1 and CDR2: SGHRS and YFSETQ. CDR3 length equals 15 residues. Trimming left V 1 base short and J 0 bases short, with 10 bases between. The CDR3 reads CASSLREADQETQYF. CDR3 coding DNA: TGCGCCAGCAGCTTGCGGGAAGCCGACCAAGAGACCCAGTACTTC. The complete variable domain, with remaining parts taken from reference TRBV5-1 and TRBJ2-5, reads KAGVTQTPRYLIKTRGQQVTLSCSPISGHRSVSWYQQTPGQGLQFLFEYFSETQRNKGNFPGRFSGRQFSNSRSEMNVSTLELGDSALYLCASSLREADQETQYFGPGTRLLVL.

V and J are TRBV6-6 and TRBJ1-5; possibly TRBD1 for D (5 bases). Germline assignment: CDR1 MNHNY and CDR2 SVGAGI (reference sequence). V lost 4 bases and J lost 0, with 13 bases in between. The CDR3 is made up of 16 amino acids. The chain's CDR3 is CASSFGTDRSNQPQHF. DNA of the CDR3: TGTGCCAGCAGTTTCGGGACGGACCGTAGCAATCAGCCCCAGCATTTT.

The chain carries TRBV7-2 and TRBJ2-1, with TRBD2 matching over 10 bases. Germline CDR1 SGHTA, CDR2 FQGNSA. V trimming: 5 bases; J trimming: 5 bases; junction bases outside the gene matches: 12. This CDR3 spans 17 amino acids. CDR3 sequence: CASSPPERAGGNNEQFF. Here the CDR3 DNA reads TGTGCCAGCAGCCCCCCCGAGAGAGCGGGGGGGAACAATGAGCAGTTCTTC.

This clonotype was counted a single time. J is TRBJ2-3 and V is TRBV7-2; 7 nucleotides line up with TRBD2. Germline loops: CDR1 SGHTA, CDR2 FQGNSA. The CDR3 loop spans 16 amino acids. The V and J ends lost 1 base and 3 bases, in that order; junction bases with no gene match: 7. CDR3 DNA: TGTGCCAGCAGCTTAGGGTCGGGACTAACAACAGATACGCAGTATTTT. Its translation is CASSLGSGLTTDTQYF.

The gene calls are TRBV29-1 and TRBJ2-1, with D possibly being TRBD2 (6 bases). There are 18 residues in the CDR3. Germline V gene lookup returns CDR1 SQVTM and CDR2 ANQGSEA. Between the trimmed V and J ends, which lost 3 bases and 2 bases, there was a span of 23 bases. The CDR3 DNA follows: TGCAGCGTTGAGGGATTTGGATCGGGGGTGGGGACCTACAATGAGCAGTTCTTC. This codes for CSVEGFGSGVGTYNEQFF.

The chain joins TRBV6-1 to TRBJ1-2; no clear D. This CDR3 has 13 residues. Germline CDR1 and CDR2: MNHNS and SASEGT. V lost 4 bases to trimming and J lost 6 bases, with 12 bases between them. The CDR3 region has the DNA TGTGCCAGCAGTGCTCAGATAAACAATGGCTACACCTTC. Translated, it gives CASSAQINNGYTF.

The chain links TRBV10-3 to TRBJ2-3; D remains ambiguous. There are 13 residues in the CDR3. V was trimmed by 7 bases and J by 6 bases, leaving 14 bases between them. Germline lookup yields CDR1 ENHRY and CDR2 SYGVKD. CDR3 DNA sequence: TGTGCCATCACAGCTGATCCTTTTGATACGCAGTATTTT. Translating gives CAITADPFDTQYF.

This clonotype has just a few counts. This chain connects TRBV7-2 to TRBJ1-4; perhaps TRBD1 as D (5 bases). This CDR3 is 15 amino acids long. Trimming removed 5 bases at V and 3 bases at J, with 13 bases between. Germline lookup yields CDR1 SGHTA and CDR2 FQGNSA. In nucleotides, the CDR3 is TGTGCCAGCAGCCTAAACAGGCCCCCTAATGAAAAACTGTTTTTT. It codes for CASSLNRPPNEKLFF.